This entry describes one T cell receptor beta chain. These data come from a study of blood T cell repertoires in COVID-19. Authors' methods: Using reference gene primer amplification, nucleated cell counts were estimated. TCRdb's copy holds only in-frame clones and misses some; the assay was immunoSEQ multiplex PCR. From that table come the V and J calls and clone size; the DNA was used to work out D and trimming. The data contain roughly 200,000 clones, about 85% of them singletons. CDR3 length: 13 residues. Trimming removed 9 bases from V and 6 bases from J, with 15 bases in between. Germline values: CDR1 MNHEY, CDR2 SMNVEV (reference sequence). The Seattle site enrolled patients during active infection and followed them longitudinally.

Sequencing input: peripheral blood. The chain is built from TRBV27 and TRBJ2-1; tentatively, D is TRBD2 (7 bases). The receptor was isolated from a woman aged 45 to 65 with COVID-19, enrolled during active disease. The CDR3 is CASREGGRNEQFF. CDR3 DNA: TGTGCCAGTCGCGAGGGGGGGCGCAATGAGCAGTTCTTC.